One and the same sample provided the 32 T cell receptor beta chains below, sequenced in a study of shared clonotypes between healthy human individuals. Using immunoSEQ multiplex PCR, the repertoire was profiled, and TCRdb retains in-frame clones only, with some absent. The sample includes about half a million clones, around 77% of them seen just once. The sequenced material came from PBMCs. The receptors shown here come from a woman aged 40 to 50 in good health. Some clones in this sample may be carry-over from other donors' samples.

Regarding this clone: This may come from a read error, since a much larger clone is one base off. This chain uses TRBV7-6 with TRBJ2-2; the D gene could be TRBD1 or TRBD2 (5 bases each). The CDR3 sequence is 18 residues long. V was cut by 5 bases and J by 3 bases, with 22 bases left in between. The V gene's germline CDR1 is SGHVS and CDR2 FNYEAQ. This CDR3 is CASSPPGRGFFDTGELFF. The CDR3 bases are TGTGCCAGCAGCCCACCGGGACGGGGATTCTTCGACACCGGGGAGCTGTTTTTT.

This sequence joins TRBV5-1 and TRBJ2-3; D perhaps matches TRBD1 (6 bases). The CDR3 runs to 15 residues. V lost 0 bases to trimming and J lost 2 bases, with 10 bases between them. In germline, CDR1 is SGHRS, CDR2 YFSETQ. CDR3 amino acids: CASSLGTDPTDTQYF. The CDR3 bases are TGCGCCAGCAGCTTGGGGACAGACCCCACAGATACGCAGTATTTT. Drawing the rest from reference TRBV5-1 and TRBJ2-3, the complete variable domain is KAGVTQTPRYLIKTRGQQVTLSCSPISGHRSVSWYQQTPGQGLQFLFEYFSETQRNKGNFPGRFSGRQFSNSRSEMNVSTLELGDSALYLCASSLGTDPTDTQYFGPGTRLTVL.

The chain carries TRBV6-4 and TRBJ2-3; 11 bases map to TRBD1. The CDR3 contains 15 residues. Per germline, CDR1 MRHNA and CDR2 SNTAGT. V dropped 6 bases and J dropped 3; count of bases not matched to a gene: 5. CDR3 in amino acids: CASRGQGADTDTQYF. CDR3 coding DNA: TGTGCCAGCAGAGGACAGGGGGCTGATACAGATACGCAGTATTTT.

This chain connects TRBV7-2 to TRBJ2-7, with D possibly TRBD1 on 5 matching bases. The germline CDR1 and CDR2 sequences are SGHTA and FQGNSA. The CDR3 is 15 residues long. Trimming stripped 5 bases from V and 2 bases from J, with 16 bases between. CDR3 bases: TGTGCCAGCAGCCACAACGTTGAGACAGCCTACGAGCAGTACTTC. This encodes CASSHNVETAYEQYF.

Note on this clone: With only one base between it and a far larger clone, this is likely a read error. The genes are TRBV11-2 and TRBJ2-7, with D unresolved. This CDR3 region has 11 residues. CDR1 is SGHAT, CDR2 FQNNGV, per germline. V lost 5 bases, J lost 4 bases, and 6 bases lay in between. CDR3 protein: CASSQRYEQYF. The CDR3 DNA reads as TGTGCCAGCAGCCAAAGGTACGAGCAGTACTTC.

This chain connects TRBV7-2 to TRBJ2-1; 8 positions match TRBD1. J lost 5 bases, V lost 1 base, and 1 base had no gene match. CDR1 SGHTA and CDR2 FQGNSA come from the germline V gene. The CDR3 runs to 14 residues. This CDR3 reads CASSLGQGNNEQFF. DNA for the CDR3: TGTGCCAGCAGCTTAGGACAGGGGAACAATGAGCAGTTCTTC.

This clone was observed once. The chain combines TRBV6-1 with TRBJ2-1, with TRBD2 matching over 13 bases. V was pared by 0 bases and J by 5 bases, with 10 bases of the junction left unmatched. The V gene's germline CDR1 is MNHNS and CDR2 SASEGT. The CDR3 runs to 19 residues. The CDR3 spells CASSEANPGLAGIDNEQFF. CDR3 nucleotide sequence: TGTGCCAGCAGTGAAGCCAACCCGGGACTAGCGGGAATAGACAATGAGCAGTTCTTC.

This clone was seen just once. The rearrangement uses TRBV27 and TRBJ1-1; D may be TRBD1 (6 bases). CDR1 is MNHEY, CDR2 SMNVEV, per germline (reference sequence). This CDR3 has 14 amino acids. V was pared by 8 bases and J by 1 base, with 14 bases between. The CDR3 sequence is CASQETGTNTEAFF. In nucleotides, the CDR3 is TGTGCCAGCCAAGAAACAGGGACGAACACTGAAGCTTTCTTT.

V usage is TRBV10-3 and J usage is TRBJ2-6; D is unclear. Germline assignment: CDR1 ENHRY and CDR2 SYGVKD. This CDR3 spans 16 amino acids. V lost 10 bases to trimming and J lost 0 bases, with 16 bases between them. CDR3 protein: CATAPVPYSGANVLTF. In DNA form, the CDR3 reads TGTGCCACCGCACCAGTTCCCTACTCTGGGGCCAACGTCCTGACTTTC.

The chain employs TRBV6-5 and TRBJ2-4; D gene uncertain. This CDR3 has 14 amino acids. Trimming removed 2 bases at V and 5 bases at J, with 10 bases between. In germline, CDR1 is MNHEY, CDR2 SVGAGI. The CDR3 loop reads CASSYGGPENIQYF. Written as DNA, the CDR3 is TGTGCCAGCAGTTACGGTGGGCCAGAAAACATTCAGTACTTC.

This sequence joins TRBV19 and TRBJ2-1; 8 bases fit TRBD2. CDR3 length equals 17 residues. The germline V gene encodes CDR1 LNHDA and CDR2 SQIVND (reference sequence). V lost 3 bases, J lost 0 bases, and 7 bases stayed unmatched. The CDR3 loop reads CASSMGSGKNSYNEQFF. In DNA form, the CDR3 reads TGTGCCAGTAGTATGGGTAGCGGGAAAAACTCCTACAATGAGCAGTTCTTC.

A word on this clone: A far larger clone is just one base off, so this is likely a read error. The genes are TRBV30 and TRBJ1-4; D is unresolved. CDR1 is GTSNPN, CDR2 SVGIG, per germline (reference sequence). With 5 bases removed from V and 5 bases from J, the gap between germline ends came to 15 bases. The CDR3 is 14 residues long. The CDR3 loop is CAWGQAFLNEKLFF. Written as DNA, the CDR3 is TGTGCCTGGGGTCAGGCATTCCTCAATGAAAAACTGTTTTTT.

The chain uses TRBV9 and TRBJ2-4, with a tentative D call TRBD1 (6 bases). The CDR3 covers 14 residues. V was shortened by 0 bases and J by 8 bases, with 12 bases between the two germline ends. Germline V CDR1 and CDR2: SGDLS, YYNGEE. The CDR3 sequence is CASSVAGHQDIQYF. CDR3 nucleotide sequence: TGTGCCAGCAGCGTAGCGGGACACCAGGACATTCAGTACTTC. Together with reference TRBV9 and TRBJ2-4, the CDR3 gives the full variable domain: DSGVTQTPKHLITATGQRVTLRCSPRSGDLSVYWYQQSLDQGLQFLIQYYNGEERAKGNILERFSAQQFPDLHSELNLSSLELGDSALYFCASSVAGHQDIQYFGAGTRLSVL.

V is TRBV6-6 and J is TRBJ1-1; no clear D gene. The germline V gene encodes CDR1 MNHNY and CDR2 SVGAGI (reference sequence). CDR3 length: 16 residues. Trimming left V 6 bases short and J 0 bases short, with 17 bases between. The CDR3 region is CASSYRADFMNTEAFF. For the CDR3, the DNA is TGTGCCAGCAGCTACCGGGCAGACTTCATGAACACTGAAGCTTTCTTT.

The chain uses TRBV28 and TRBJ1-1; D gene ambiguous. CDR1 and CDR2 from the germline V gene are MDHEN and SYDVKM. Deletions cut 6 bases from V and 0 bases from J, with 14 bases between. The CDR3 spans 15 residues. CDR3 coding DNA: TGTGCCAGCAGCCCCGGAGGAGGCATGAACACTGAAGCTTTCTTT. Its protein is CASSPGGGMNTEAFF.

Turning to this clone: Given a far larger clone just one base away, this is likely a sequencing read error. The chain carries TRBV7-9 and TRBJ2-7; the match to TRBD1 covers 8 bases. V lost 9 bases and J lost 0; bases outside the gene matches: 13. This CDR3 comprises 16 residues. The V gene's germline CDR1 is SEHNR and CDR2 FQNEAQ (reference sequence). The CDR3 DNA sequence: TGTGCCAGGTCTTTGAGACAGGGGAAATACTCCTACGAGCAGTACTTC. Protein product: CARSLRQGKYSYEQYF.

CDR3 sequence reads: CASSQDRSPSGQETQYF. Here the CDR3 DNA reads TGCGCCAGCAGCCAAGATAGGAGCCCTTCGGGGCAAGAGACCCAGTACTTC. The J gene is TRBJ2-7, the V gene TRBV4-3; TRBD2 is a possible D gene (5 bases). The J call is uncertain, as TRBJ2-5 better fits the DNA end. CDR1 and CDR2 from the germline V gene are LGHNA and YSLEER. The CDR3 covers 17 residues.

The rearrangement uses TRBV6-1 and TRBJ2-7, with unresolved D. CDR3 size: 12 residues. The V end was cut by 1 base, the J end by 4 bases, with 5 bases between. CDR1 is MNHNS, CDR2 SASEGT, per germline. The CDR3: CASSEVSYEQYF. The CDR3 DNA reads as TGTGCCAGCAGTGAAGTGTCGTACGAGCAGTACTTC.

The genes are TRBV18 and TRBJ2-1, with 8 bases that match TRBD1. Per the germline V gene, CDR1 is KGHSH and CDR2 is LQKENI. After removal of 3 bases from V and 5 bases from J, the junction contained 6 bases not matched to a gene. The CDR3 covers 15 residues. The CDR3 here is CASSPSDRADNEQFF. DNA of the CDR3: TGTGCCAGCTCACCCTCGGACAGGGCGGACAATGAGCAGTTCTTC.

The rearrangement uses TRBV20-1 and TRBJ2-1; D unresolved. V lost 5 bases to trimming and J lost 7 bases, with 6 bases between them. CDR3 length: 10 amino acids. Per the germline V gene, CDR1 is DFQATT and CDR2 is SNEGSKA (reference sequence). The CDR3 DNA follows: TGCAGTGCTTATAAAAATGAGCAGTTCTTC. Translation gives CSAYKNEQFF.

The table lists this clone with a few counts. The chain has TRBV10-1 and TRBJ2-7; 7 bases are a match to TRBD1. The ends lost 3 bases at V and 5 bases at J; junction bases unmatched: 7. The CDR3 is 14 residues long. The germline CDR1 and CDR2 sequences are WNHNN and SYGVQD (reference sequence). The CDR3 nucleotides are TGCGCCAGCAGTGACCTACAGGGGAGTCACGAGCAGTACTTC. It codes for CASSDLQGSHEQYF.

Remarks on this clone: A read error likely explains this, since a far larger clone differs by one base. The rearrangement links TRBV4-2 to TRBJ2-7, with D tentatively TRBD1 (6 bases). V was trimmed by 1 base and J by 6 bases, leaving 16 bases between them. The length of the CDR3 is 15 residues. CDR1 LGHNA and CDR2 YNFKEQ come from the germline V gene. The CDR3: CASSQGGTRTCEQYF. In nucleotides, the CDR3 is TGTGCCAGCAGCCAAGGAGGGACACGGACCTGCGAGCAGTACTTC.

This clone was detected once. A far larger clone is one nucleotide away, so this likely arose from a read error. This sequence joins TRBV30 and TRBJ2-2; possible D gene TRBD2, 6 bases. CDR3 size: 13 residues. CDR1 GTSNPN and CDR2 SVGIG come from the germline V gene (reference sequence). This CDR3 reads CAWSIREVGGLFF. Here the CDR3 DNA reads TGTGCCTGGAGTATCAGGGAAGTGGGGGGGCTGTTTTTT.

This clone was found a few times. CDR3 bases: TGTGCCAGCAGCTTGGGGCTCCTGTCTGCCGGGGAGCTGTTTTTT. Translating gives CASSLGLLSAGELFF. The chain recombines TRBV5-6 with TRBJ2-2; D remains ambiguous. V lost 0 bases and J lost 6, with 12 bases in between. The CDR3 spans 15 residues. The germline CDR1 and CDR2 sequences are SGHDT and YYEEEE.

A single count supports this clone. The CDR3 DNA follows: TGCAGCGTTGAGCTCCGCGGGAACCAAGAGACCCAGTACTTC. It codes for CSVELRGNQETQYF. The rearrangement uses TRBV29-1 and TRBJ2-5; a possible D gene is TRBD2 (6 bases). CDR1 is SQVTM and CDR2 is ANQGSEA in the germline V gene. This CDR3 is built from 14 residues. Trimming took 3 bases from V and 0 from J, leaving 11 bases between them.

This chain joins TRBV19 and TRBJ1-5; 8 bases agree with TRBD1. This CDR3 contains 15 residues. Trimming removed 4 bases from V and 6 bases from J; junction bases left unmatched: 8. Germline V gives CDR1 LNHDA, CDR2 SQIVND (reference sequence). The CDR3 nucleotides are TGTGCCAGTAGTAAACCCACAGGGGGGCCTCAGCCCCAGCATTTT. The encoded protein is CASSKPTGGPQPQHF.

V usage is TRBV10-3 and J usage is TRBJ2-7, with 10 bases that match TRBD2. V shed 3 bases and J 3 bases; nucleotides not matched to a gene: 8. Germline assignment: CDR1 ENHRY and CDR2 SYGVKD. The CDR3 covers 16 residues. Here the CDR3 reads CAISDSGVAGGYEQYF. The CDR3 DNA reads as TGTGCCATCAGTGATTCGGGTGTAGCGGGAGGCTACGAGCAGTACTTC.

This CDR3 reads CASSESLAEGYEQYF. CDR3 nucleotides: TGCGCCAGCAGTGAGTCGCTAGCGGAAGGGTACGAGCAGTACTTC. The chain recombines TRBV10-2 with TRBJ2-7, with TRBD2 matching over 7 bases. V shed 0 bases, J shed 4 bases, and the junction held 6 bases outside the gene matches. In germline, CDR1 is WSHSY, CDR2 SAAADI. The CDR3 is 15 residues long.

This clone was seen a few times. The genes are TRBV7-6 and TRBJ1-2; D ambiguous. V shed 5 bases and J shed 4 bases, with 20 bases lying between them. Germline CDR1 is SGHVS and CDR2 is FNYEAQ. CDR3 length equals 16 residues. The CDR3 sequence: CASSPAGSGWGYGYTF. CDR3 sequence (DNA): TGTGCCAGCAGCCCCGCCGGGAGTGGCTGGGGCTATGGCTACACCTTC.

The rearrangement joins TRBV4-2 to TRBJ2-5, with 7 bases lining up with TRBD1. The CDR3 totals 17 residues. Germline V lookup: CDR1 LGHNA, CDR2 YNFKEQ. Unmatched junction bases numbered 10, after V lost 2 bases and J lost 1 base. The CDR3 here is CASSQRGGQTFQETQYF. CDR3 nucleotide sequence: TGTGCCAGCAGCCAAAGAGGGGGACAGACCTTCCAAGAGACCCAGTACTTC.

J is TRBJ1-1 and V is TRBV27; no definite D call. CDR1 is MNHEY and CDR2 is SMNVEV in the germline V gene (reference sequence). Deletions cut 6 bases from V and 5 bases from J, with 16 bases between. This CDR3 has 14 residues. The DNA of the CDR3 is TGTGCCAGCAGGAGGAGTGCGGGAGAGACTGAAGCTTTCTTT. Residues: CASRRSAGETEAFF.

This clone was seen more than once but under ten times. The V gene is TRBV6-1, the J gene TRBJ2-7, with 11 nucleotides matching TRBD2. Germline CDR1 is MNHNS and CDR2 is SASEGT. V shed 2 bases, J shed 5 bases, and the junction held 5 bases outside the gene matches. The CDR3 covers 15 residues. CDR3 nucleotides: TGTGCCAGCAGTGAACAACTAGCGGGAGCTCACGAGCAGTACTTC. This encodes CASSEQLAGAHEQYF.